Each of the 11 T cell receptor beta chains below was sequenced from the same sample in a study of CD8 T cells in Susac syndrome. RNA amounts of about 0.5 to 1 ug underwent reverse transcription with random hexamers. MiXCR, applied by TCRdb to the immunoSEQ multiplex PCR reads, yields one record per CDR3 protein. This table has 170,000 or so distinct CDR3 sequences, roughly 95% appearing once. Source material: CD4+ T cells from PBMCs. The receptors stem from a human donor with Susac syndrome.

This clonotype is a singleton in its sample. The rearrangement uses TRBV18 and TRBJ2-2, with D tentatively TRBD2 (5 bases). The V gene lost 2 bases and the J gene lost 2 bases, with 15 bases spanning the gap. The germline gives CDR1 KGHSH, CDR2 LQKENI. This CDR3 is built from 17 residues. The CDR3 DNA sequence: TGTGCCAGCTCACCAACCTGGGCGGAGGTCAACACCGGGGAGCTGTTTTTT. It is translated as CASSPTWAEVNTGELFF.

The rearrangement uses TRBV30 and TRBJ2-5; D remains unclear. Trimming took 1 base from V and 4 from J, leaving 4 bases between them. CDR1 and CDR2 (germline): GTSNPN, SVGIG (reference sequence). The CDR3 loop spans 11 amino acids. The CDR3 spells CAWSAGETQYF. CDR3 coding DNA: TGTGCCTGGAGTGCCGGAGAGACCCAGTACTTC.

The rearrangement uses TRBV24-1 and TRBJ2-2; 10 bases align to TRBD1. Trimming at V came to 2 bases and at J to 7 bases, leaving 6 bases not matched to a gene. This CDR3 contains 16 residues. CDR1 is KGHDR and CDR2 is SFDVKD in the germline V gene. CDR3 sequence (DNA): TGTGCCACCAGTGATTCGGGACAGGGGCTCGGCGGGGAGCTGTTTTTT. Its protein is CATSDSGQGLGGELFF.

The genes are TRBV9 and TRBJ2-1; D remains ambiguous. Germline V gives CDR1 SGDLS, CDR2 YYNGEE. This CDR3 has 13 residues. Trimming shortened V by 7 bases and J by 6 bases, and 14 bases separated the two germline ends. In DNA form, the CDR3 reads TGTGCCAGCGCGCGACACGTAACCAATGAGCAGTTCTTC. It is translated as CASARHVTNEQFF.

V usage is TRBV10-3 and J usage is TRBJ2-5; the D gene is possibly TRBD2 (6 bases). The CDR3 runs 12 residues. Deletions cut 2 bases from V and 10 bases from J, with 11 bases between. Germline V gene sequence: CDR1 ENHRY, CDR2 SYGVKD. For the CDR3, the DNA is TGTGCCATCAGTGAGCCTGGGACTTACCAGTACTTC. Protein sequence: CAISEPGTYQYF.

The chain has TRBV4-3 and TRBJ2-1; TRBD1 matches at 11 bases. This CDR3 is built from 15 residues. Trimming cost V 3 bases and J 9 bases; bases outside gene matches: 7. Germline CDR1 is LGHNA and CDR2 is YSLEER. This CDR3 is CASSQTGTGGAEQFF. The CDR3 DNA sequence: TGCGCCAGCAGCCAGACCGGGACAGGGGGAGCTGAGCAGTTCTTC.

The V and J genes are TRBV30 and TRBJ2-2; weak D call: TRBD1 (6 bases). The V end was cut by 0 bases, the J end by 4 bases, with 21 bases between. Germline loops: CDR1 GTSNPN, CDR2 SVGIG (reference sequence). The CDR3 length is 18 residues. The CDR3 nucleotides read TGTGCCTGGAGTGTACTAGGGGGTGGCGGAAAGGGCACCGGGGAGCTGTTTTTT. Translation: CAWSVLGGGGKGTGELFF.

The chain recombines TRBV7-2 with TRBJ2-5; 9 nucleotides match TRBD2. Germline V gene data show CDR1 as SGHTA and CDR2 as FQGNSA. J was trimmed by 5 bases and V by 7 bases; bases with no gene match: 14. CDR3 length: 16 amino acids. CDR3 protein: CASTMFQREVGETQYF. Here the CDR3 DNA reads TGTGCCAGCACCATGTTCCAGCGGGAGGTTGGGGAGACCCAGTACTTC.

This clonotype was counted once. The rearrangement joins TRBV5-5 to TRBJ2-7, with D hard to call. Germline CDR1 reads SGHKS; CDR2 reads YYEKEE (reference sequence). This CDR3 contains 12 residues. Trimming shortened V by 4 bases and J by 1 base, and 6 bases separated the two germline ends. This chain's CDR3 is CASSGQSYEQYV. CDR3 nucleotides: TGTGCCAGCAGCGGGCAGTCCTACGAGCAGTACGTC.

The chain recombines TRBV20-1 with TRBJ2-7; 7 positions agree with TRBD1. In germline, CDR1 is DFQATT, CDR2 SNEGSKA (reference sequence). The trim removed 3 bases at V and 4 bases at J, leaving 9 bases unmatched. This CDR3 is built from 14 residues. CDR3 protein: CSARHRDSFYEQYF. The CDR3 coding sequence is TGCAGTGCTAGGCACCGGGACAGCTTTTACGAGCAGTACTTC.

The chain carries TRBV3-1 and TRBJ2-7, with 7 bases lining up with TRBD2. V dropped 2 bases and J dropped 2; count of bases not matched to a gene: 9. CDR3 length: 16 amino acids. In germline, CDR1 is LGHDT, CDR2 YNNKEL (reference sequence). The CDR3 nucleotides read TGTGCCAGCAGCCAAACAGGACTAGACGTTACCTACGAGCAGTACTTC. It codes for CASSQTGLDVTYEQYF.